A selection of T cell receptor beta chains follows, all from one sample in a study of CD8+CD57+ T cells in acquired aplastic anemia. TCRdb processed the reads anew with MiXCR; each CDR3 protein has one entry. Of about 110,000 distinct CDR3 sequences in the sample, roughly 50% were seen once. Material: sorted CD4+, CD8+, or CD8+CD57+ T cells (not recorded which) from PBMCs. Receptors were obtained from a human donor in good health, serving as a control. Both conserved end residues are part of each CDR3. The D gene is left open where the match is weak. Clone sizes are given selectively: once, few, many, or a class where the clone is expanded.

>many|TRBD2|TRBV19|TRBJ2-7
TGTGCCAGTAGTTTCGGTCCACTAGCGGGGGCCTACGAGCAGTACTTC
CASSFGPLAGAYEQYF
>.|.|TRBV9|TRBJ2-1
TGTGCCAGCGGCGTAGTTTGGGAGAATGAGCAGTTCTTC
CASGVVWENEQFF
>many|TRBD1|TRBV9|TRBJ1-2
TGTGCCAGCAGCATAAGCCGGGACAGGGTCTATGGCTACACCTTC
CASSISRDRVYGYTF
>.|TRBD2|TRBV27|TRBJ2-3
TGTGCCAGCAGAAAAATCGGGGGAGGGAGCACAGATACGCAGTATTTT
CASRKIGGGSTDTQYF
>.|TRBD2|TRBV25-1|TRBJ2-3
TGTGCCAGCACCGAAAGCGGGGGGGGACTTGGTACGCAGTATTTT
CASTESGGGLGTQYF
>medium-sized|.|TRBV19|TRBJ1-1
TGTGCCAGTAGTATACAGCTATCTATGAACACTGAAGCTTTCTTT
CASSIQLSMNTEAFF
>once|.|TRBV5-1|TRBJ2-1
TGCGCCAGCAGCTTGGCTATTGGGGGTAAATACAATGAGCAGTTCTTC
CASSLAIGGKYNEQFF
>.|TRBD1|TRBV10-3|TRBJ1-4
TGTGCCATCAGTCCGTCGACAGGGACTAATGAAAAACTGTTTTTT
CAISPSTGTNEKLFF
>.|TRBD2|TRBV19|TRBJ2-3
TGTGCCAGTATGAGGCGGGAGGGGTCAGATACGCAGTATTTT
CASMRREGSDTQYF
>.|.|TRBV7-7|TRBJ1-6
TGTGCCAGCAGCTTAGACGGGTATTCACCCCTCCACTTT
CASSLDGYSPLHF
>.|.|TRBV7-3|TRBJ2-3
TGTGCCAGCAGCTTAATGGGGGGGGCCAAGAGCACAGATACGCAGTATTTT
CASSLMGGAKSTDTQYF
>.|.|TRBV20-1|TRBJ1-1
TGCAGTGCTAGAGTACACACTGAAGCTTTCTTT
CSARVHTEAFF
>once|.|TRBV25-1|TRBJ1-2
TGTGCCAGCACGGGGGGGGCGGGCTATGGCTACACCTTC
CASTGGAGYGYTF
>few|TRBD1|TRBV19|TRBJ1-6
TGTGCCAGTAGCTACCGACAGGGGAGCTATTCACCCCTCCACTTT
CASSYRQGSYSPLHF
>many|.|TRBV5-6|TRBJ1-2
TGTGCCAGCAGCTTGGGCCGTGGGCAGGGCAGTGGCTACACCTTC
CASSLGRGQGSGYTF
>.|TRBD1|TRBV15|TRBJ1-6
TGTGCCACCAGCAGAACTGGGACAGTCTATAATTCACCCCTCCACTTT
CATSRTGTVYNSPLHF
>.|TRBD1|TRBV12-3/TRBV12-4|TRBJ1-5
TGTGCCAGCGCAGGGGGCTATCAGCCCCAGCATTTT
CASAGGYQPQHF
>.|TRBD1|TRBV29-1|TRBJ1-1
TGCAGCGGGGGGGACAGGGGGCGGACTGAAGCTTTCTTT
CSGGDRGRTEAFF
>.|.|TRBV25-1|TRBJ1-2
TGTGCCAGCAGTTTTACACACGGCTACACCTTC
CASSFTHGYTF
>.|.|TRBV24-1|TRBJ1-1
TGTGCCACCAGTGATTCCGCGCGGAAGGCTTTCTTT
CATSDSARKAFF
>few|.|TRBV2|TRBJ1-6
TGTGCCAGCACCGTGACCGGGACTAGCAATTCACCCCTCCACTTT
CASTVTGTSNSPLHF
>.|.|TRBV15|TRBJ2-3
TGTGCCACCAGCAGAGAAATCACAGATACGCAGTATTTT
CATSREITDTQYF
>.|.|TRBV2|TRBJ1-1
TGTGCCAGCTCGGTGGACCACAACACTGAAGCTTTCTTT
CASSVDHNTEAFF
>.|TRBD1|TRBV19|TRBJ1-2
TGTGCCAGTAGTATTGTGGCAGGGGGAGATGGCTACACCTTC
CASSIVAGGDGYTF
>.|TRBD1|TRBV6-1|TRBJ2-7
TGTGCCAGCAGTGACCGGGACAGTTCCTACGAGCAGTACTTC
CASSDRDSSYEQYF
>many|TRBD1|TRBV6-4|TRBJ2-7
TGTGCCAGCAGCTCCGGGACAGACCCCTACGAGCAGTACTTC
CASSSGTDPYEQYF
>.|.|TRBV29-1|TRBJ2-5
TGCAGCGTACAGAGACAGGCCGCGGCAGAGACCCAGTACTTC
CSVQRQAAAETQYF
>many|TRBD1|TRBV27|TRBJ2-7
TGTGCCAGCAGTCTCCGGACAGGGGGCACGATCGAGCAGTACTTC
CASSLRTGGTIEQYF
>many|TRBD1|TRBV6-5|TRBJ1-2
TGTGCCAGCAGTTCGGGACAGTTTTCTAACTATGGCTACACCTTC
CASSSGQFSNYGYTF
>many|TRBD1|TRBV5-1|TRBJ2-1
TGCGCCAGCAGTTACCGGGACAGGTCCTACAATGAGCAGTTCTTC
CASSYRDRSYNEQFF
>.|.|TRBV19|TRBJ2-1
TGTGCTAGTAGTACAAAGGGGAGCTCCTACAATGAGCAGTTCTTC
CASSTKGSSYNEQFF
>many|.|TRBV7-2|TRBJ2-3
TGTGCCAGCAGCTTCACAGATACGCAGTATTTT
CASSFTDTQYF
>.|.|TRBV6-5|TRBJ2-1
TGTGCCAGCAGTTACGGGGTCGGGCCGCCCAGTGAGCAGTTCTTC
CASSYGVGPPSEQFF
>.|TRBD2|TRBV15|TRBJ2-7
TGTGCCACCAGCAGCCAAGAGCGGGGGTACTACGAGCAGTACTTC
CATSSQERGYYEQYF
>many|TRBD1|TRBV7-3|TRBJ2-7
TGTGCCAGCAGCTTAACGGGACAGGGGTCCCACGAGCAGTACTTC
CASSLTGQGSHEQYF
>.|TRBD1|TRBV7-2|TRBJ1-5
TGTGCCAGCAGCTACGACAGGGACCAGCCCCAGCATTTT
CASSYDRDQPQHF
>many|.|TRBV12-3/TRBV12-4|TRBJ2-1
TGTGCCAGCAGTTTTTCCAATGAGCAGTTCTTC
CASSFSNEQFF
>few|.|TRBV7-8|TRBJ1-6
TGTGCCAGCAGCTTAGTGCAGAATTCACCCCTCCACTTT
CASSLVQNSPLHF
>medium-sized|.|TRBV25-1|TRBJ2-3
TGTGCCAGCAGTGAAGGGGCAACTAGCACAGATACGCAGTATTTT
CASSEGATSTDTQYF
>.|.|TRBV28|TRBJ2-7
TGTGCCAGCAGTTCGGGTCTGGGCAGAATCTCCTACGAGCAGTACTTC
CASSSGLGRISYEQYF
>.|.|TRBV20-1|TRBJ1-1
TGCAGTGGACGACAGGCAGGGAACACTGAAGCTTTCTTT
CSGRQAGNTEAFF
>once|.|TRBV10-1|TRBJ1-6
TGCGCCAGCAGTGAGGGGCTGGAAATTTCACCCCTCCACTTT
CASSEGLEISPLHF
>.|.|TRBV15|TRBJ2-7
TGTGCCACCAGCAGAGGGCGGGGCCCCTACGAGCAGTACTTC
CATSRGRGPYEQYF
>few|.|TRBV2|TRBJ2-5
TGTGCCAGCAGTCAAACCGGCGCCCAAGAGACCCAGTACTTC
CASSQTGAQETQYF
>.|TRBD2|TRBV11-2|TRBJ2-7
TGTGCCAGCAGCTTCCCAGCGGGGGGGCCCGAGCAGTACTTC
CASSFPAGGPEQYF
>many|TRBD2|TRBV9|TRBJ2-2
TGTGCCAGCAGCCCTAGCGGGGGAGAACACCGGGGAGAGCTGTTTTTT
CASSPSGGEHRGELFF
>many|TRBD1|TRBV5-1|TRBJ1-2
TGCGCCAGCAGCCCCGGGACAGGGAATAACTATGGCTACACCTTC
CASSPGTGNNYGYTF
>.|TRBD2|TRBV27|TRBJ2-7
TGTGCCAGCAGTCCTTATAGCGGGGGACCCTACGAGCAGTACTTC
CASSPYSGGPYEQYF